These T cell receptor beta chains were read from a single sample in a study of CD8+CD57+ T cells in acquired aplastic anemia. TCRdb re-derived calls from the reads in MiXCR, one entry per CDR3 protein. Of some 170,000 distinct CDR3 sequences listed, less than 65% are singletons. What was sequenced was sorted CD4+, CD8+, or CD8+CD57+ T cells (not recorded which) from PBMCs. Receptor source: a human donor with aplastic anemia. CDR3s include the opening cysteine and the closing phenylalanine or tryptophan. D genes are given only for firm matches. Clone size, where shown, is once, few, many, or a class for clones that have expanded.

j_call clone_size d_call v_call cdr3_nt cdr3_aa
TRBJ2-7 many - TRBV10-3 TGTGCCATCAGGGAACACTACGAGCAGTACTTC CAIREHYEQYF
TRBJ1-2 many TRBD1 TRBV7-6 TGTGCCAGCAGCAACCGACAGGGGGCCAACTATGGCTACACCTTC CASSNRQGANYGYTF
TRBJ2-7 - TRBD2 TRBV10-2 TGCGCCAGCAGCGGAGTCGCTAGCGGAAGACTCTACGAGCAGTACTTC CASSGVASGRLYEQYF
TRBJ2-7 - - TRBV10-2 TGCGCCAGCAGGAGGGGGGGAACTACGAGTGAGCAGTACTTC CASRRGGTTSEQYF
TRBJ2-1 - - TRBV2 TGTGCCAGCAATTCCTTAAACTCCTACAATGAGCAGTTCTTC CASNSLNSYNEQFF
TRBJ1-4 - - TRBV11-2 TGTGCCAGCAGCGACACAGGGAAGGCTAATGAAAAACTGTTTTTT CASSDTGKANEKLFF
TRBJ2-3 - TRBD2 TRBV10-3 TGTGCCATCAGGCCGGGGACTAGCGGGAGATCAGATACGCAGTATTTT CAIRPGTSGRSDTQYF
TRBJ2-7 - - TRBV20-1 TGCAGTGCTAGAGGGGTCCCGCCGGGGTACGAGCAGTACTTC CSARGVPPGYEQYF
TRBJ2-7 - TRBD1 TRBV5-4 TGTGCCAGCAGCCGGTACGGACAGGGGGCCCACGAGCAGTACTTC CASSRYGQGAHEQYF
TRBJ2-7 - - TRBV6-1 TGTGCCAGCATGACCTCCGGGCTGCGATACGAGCAGTACTTC CASMTSGLRYEQYF
TRBJ1-1 - TRBD1 TRBV2 TGTGCCAGCAGTGAAGCGGAGACAGGGATTGTAAGGGCAGCTTTCTTT CASSEAETGIVRAAFF
TRBJ2-6 - - TRBV10-3 TGTGCCATCATGGACACTGGGGCCAACGTCCTGACTTTC CAIMDTGANVLTF
TRBJ2-5 - - TRBV3-1 TGTGCCAGCCGCGGCAGAATCTTGCAAGAGACCCAGTACTTC CASRGRILQETQYF
TRBJ1-3 - - TRBV29-1 TGCAGCGTCCCCGGGGAGGGAAACACCATATATTTT CSVPGEGNTIYF
TRBJ1-6 many - TRBV6-5 TGTGCCAGCAGTTTTCGGGGTTATAATTCACCCCTCCACTTT CASSFRGYNSPLHF
TRBJ2-7 - - TRBV6-5 TGTGCCAGCAGTGAGGCTGGAGGGAGAGAGCAGTACTTC CASSEAGGREQYF
TRBJ2-5 once TRBD2 TRBV5-1 TGCGCCAGCAGCTTGGGGTTTGTGAGCGGGAGATCTGTGGAGACCCAGTGCTTC CASSLGFVSGRSVETQCF
TRBJ1-2 many - TRBV6-6 TGTGCCAGCAGTAGGAGGGAAGCTAACTATGGCTACACCTTC CASSRREANYGYTF
TRBJ2-2 - - TRBV7-9 TGTGCCAGCAGCTTAAACAGCGCGAACACCGGGGAGCTGTTTTTT CASSLNSANTGELFF
TRBJ1-4 few TRBD1 TRBV5-6 TGTGCCAGCAGCTCCGGGACAGGGAATGAAAAACTGTTTTTT CASSSGTGNEKLFF
TRBJ2-7 few TRBD2 TRBV5-1 TGCGCCAGCAGCCAGGGACTAGCGGGAGTAGGAGAGCAGTACTTC CASSQGLAGVGEQYF
TRBJ2-7 - TRBD2 TRBV7-8 TGTGCCAGCAGCCCCGACGGGGGGGGAACGAACAGGGAGCAGTACTTC CASSPDGGGTNREQYF
TRBJ1-6 - TRBD1 TRBV2 TGTGCCAGCAGCGGGACAGGGGGGGATAATTCACCCCTCCACTTT CASSGTGGDNSPLHF
TRBJ1-4 once TRBD1 TRBV19 TGTGCCAGTAGTATAATGGGACAGAGTGAGAAACTGTTTTTT CASSIMGQSEKLFF
TRBJ2-3 many TRBD2 TRBV7-9 TGTGCCAGCAGCTTGGAGCGGGGGGGCGCAGATACGCAGTATTTT CASSLERGGADTQYF
TRBJ1-3 many - TRBV3-1 TGTGCCAGCAGCCAAGATGACGGGGCTGGAAACACCATATATTTT CASSQDDGAGNTIYF
TRBJ1-1 - - TRBV6-1 TGTGCCAGCATCTCAAAGGTCCTCAACACTGAAGCTTTCTTT CASISKVLNTEAFF
TRBJ1-2 - - TRBV20-1 TGCAGTGCTAGAGATCCCGATAGGGGGTTATACGGTGGCTACACCTTC CSARDPDRGLYGGYTF
TRBJ1-1 - - TRBV20-1 TGCAGTGCCTACGTAGACTGGAACACTGAAGCTTTCTTT CSAYVDWNTEAFF
TRBJ1-1 - TRBD1 TRBV4-2 TGTGCCAGCAGCCGCGGACAGGGTGCTGAAGTTTTCTTT CASSRGQGAEVFF
TRBJ1-5 many TRBD1 TRBV4-1 TGCGCCAGCAGCCAAGCCGTCGACAGGGCCCAGCCCCAGCATTTT CASSQAVDRAQPQHF
TRBJ1-1 - TRBD1 TRBV29-1 TGCAGCGTGGACAGGGCGGGCGCTGAAGCTTTCTTT CSVDRAGAEAFF
TRBJ1-6 - - TRBV7-8 TGTGCCAGCAGCCCGGATTTTCTTGTAGGTTCACCCCTCCACTTT CASSPDFLVGSPLHF
TRBJ2-3 - - TRBV10-2 TGCGCCAGCGACTCAGACGCAACAGATACGCAGTATTTT CASDSDATDTQYF
TRBJ1-1 - - TRBV12-3/TRBV12-4 TGTGCCAGCAGCTTAGATACAGGGGAAGCTTTCTTT CASSLDTGEAFF
TRBJ2-7 - - TRBV20-1 TGCAGTGCTTCGCGGGGCACCTACGAGCAGTACTTC CSASRGTYEQYF
TRBJ1-3 - TRBD1 TRBV2 TGTGCCAGTAACAGGGGGTCCCCGACTAACACCATATATTTT CASNRGSPTNTIYF
TRBJ2-1 - TRBD1 TRBV7-2 TGTGCCAGCAGCTTAGCCGTCCCGGGACAGGGCGCGCAGTTCTTC CASSLAVPGQGAQFF
TRBJ2-7 once - TRBV19 TGTGCCAGTAGTATAGGGCGGGGCTCCTACGAGCAGTACTTC CASSIGRGSYEQYF
TRBJ1-2 many - TRBV7-2 TGTGCCAGCACCCCTCGGGTGGAGGGGTTGGCTCTTAATGGCTACACCTTC CASTPRVEGLALNGYTF
TRBJ1-5 - - TRBV7-9 TGTGCCAGCAGCTTAATTAATCAGCCCCAGCATTTT CASSLINQPQHF